This T cell receptor (beta chain) was obtained from a study of cytomegalovirus exposure and HLA in healthy donors. The study's findings and limits: Investigators reported 150 to 200 TCR beta chains as tied to cytomegalovirus.

CDR1 and CDR2 (germline): SGHRS, YFSETQ. The CDR3 has 14 residues. The V end lost 1 base, the J end lost 1 base, and 8 bases lay between the germline ends. Points on this clone: Its antigen remains unknown.

PCR primers comprised 60 Vbeta and 13 Jbeta primers. Using immunoSEQ multiplex PCR, the repertoire was profiled, and TCRdb retains in-frame clones only, with some absent. The table shows about 140,000 clones, with about four fifths occurring only once. The V call is TRBV5-1, the J call TRBJ1-1, with no clear D. This clonotype was obtained from a female donor in good health and CMV-seronegative. The material sequenced was PBMCs. The CDR3, as DNA: TGCGCCAGCAGCTTGAACCCAGGGAACACTGAAGCTTTCTTT. Encoded protein: CASSLNPGNTEAFF.